These 19 T cell receptor beta chains were sequenced from one sample in a study of blood T cell repertoires in COVID-19. Only in-frame clones appear in the TCRdb table, and some are missing; sequencing was by immunoSEQ multiplex PCR. The sample gives approximately 230,000 clones, about 80% of which show up once; around 16% is in the top ten. Source material: PBMCs or T cells enriched from blood (not recorded which). These receptors were taken from a man aged 35 to 55 who had recovered from COVID-19.

The J gene is TRBJ2-7, the V gene TRBV11-2; weak D call: TRBD2 (6 bases). The V gene's germline CDR1 is SGHAT and CDR2 FQNNGV. The CDR3 has 16 residues. V dropped 5 bases and J dropped 6 bases, with 23 bases sitting between them. This chain's CDR3 is CASSPAGPTTGGEQYF. CDR3 DNA sequence: TGTGCCAGCAGCCCGGCGGGACCGACTACCGGAGGCGAGCAGTACTTC.

The V gene is TRBV7-9, the J gene TRBJ2-3, with 7 bases that match TRBD1. CDR3 length: 15 residues. Per the germline V gene, CDR1 is SEHNR and CDR2 is FQNEAQ (reference sequence). V gave up 5 bases and J gave up 2 bases; unmatched junction bases: 7. CDR3 protein: CASSEGTVPTDTQYF. In nucleotides, the CDR3 is TGTGCCAGCAGCGAAGGGACAGTTCCCACAGATACGCAGTATTTT.

The chain carries TRBV4-3 and TRBJ1-1; a possible D gene is TRBD1 (6 bases). The CDR3 consists of 17 residues. Germline V lookup: CDR1 LGHNA, CDR2 YSLEER. V was clipped by 0 bases and J by 0 bases, with 14 bases between them. The chain's CDR3 is CASSQDGGQFMNTEAFF. DNA of the CDR3: TGCGCCAGCAGCCAAGACGGGGGGCAATTCATGAACACTGAAGCTTTCTTT.

This clone was found a few times. This CDR3 is CASSLLAGGRETQYF. The CDR3 DNA is TGTGCCAGCAGCTTACTAGCGGGGGGGCGGGAGACCCAGTACTTC. The chain recombines TRBV5-6 with TRBJ2-5; 13 positions match TRBD2. The CDR3 length is 15 residues. The V gene's germline CDR1 is SGHDT and CDR2 YYEEEE. The J segment lost 5 bases and the V segment lost 2 bases, leaving 3 bases of the junction unmatched.

The chain employs TRBV28 and TRBJ1-4; D is perhaps TRBD1 (6 bases). Germline CDR1 and CDR2: MDHEN and SYDVKM. Trimming stripped 4 bases from V and 7 bases from J, with 13 bases between. The CDR3 is 14 residues long. The CDR3 DNA reads as TGTGCCAGCAGTTCCGGGACACAAAGTGAAAAACTGTTTTTT. Amino acid sequence: CASSSGTQSEKLFF.

The chain combines TRBV5-1 with TRBJ2-3, with TRBD2 matching 9 bases. CDR3 size: 21 residues. Germline CDR1 SGHRS, CDR2 YFSETQ. J lost 0 bases, V lost 4 bases, and 21 bases had no gene match. CDR3 region: CASSPTLTLAGLPPSTDTQYF. In DNA, the CDR3 is TGCGCCAGCAGCCCTACCCTTACCCTAGCGGGACTTCCTCCTAGCACAGATACGCAGTATTTT.

This clone showed up just a few times. The chain carries TRBV2 and TRBJ2-7; D is possibly TRBD1 (6 bases). The CDR3 covers 14 residues. The germline V gene has CDR1 SNHLY and CDR2 FYNNEI. Trimming took off 1 base at V and 2 bases at J, with 9 bases between the two ends. CDR3 sequence (DNA): TGTGCCAGCAGTGAAGGGACAGCACCCTACGAGCAGTACTTC. Its protein is CASSEGTAPYEQYF. Full variable domain (outside the CDR3, taken from reference TRBV2 and TRBJ2-7): EPEVTQTPSHQVTQMGQEVILRCVPISNHLYFYWYRQILGQKVEFLVSFYNNEISEKSEIFDDQFSVERPDGSNFTLKIRSTKLEDSAMYFCASSEGTAPYEQYFGPGTRLTVT.

The rearrangement joins TRBV24-1 to TRBJ2-5, with TRBD1 matching 8 bases. Germline V gene data show CDR1 as KGHDR and CDR2 as SFDVKD. Losses at the gene ends were 4 bases for V and 5 bases for J; bases not matched to a gene: 11. The CDR3 is 16 amino acids. CDR3 sequence (DNA): TGTGCCACCAGTGACCAATCTGGACAGGGCGTCGAGACCCAGTACTTC. Protein sequence: CATSDQSGQGVETQYF.

This clone was picked up a small number of times. This chain joins TRBV21-1 and TRBJ1-6; TRBD1 reflects the table's D call only, with no check against the DNA. TRBV21-1 is a documented pseudogene. This CDR3 is 15 amino acids long. The CDR3 loop reads CASSHPGQLGSPLHF. The CDR3 DNA reads as TGTGCCAGCAGCCACCCCGGACAGCTAGGATCACCCCTCCACTTT.

The table lists this clone with a count of one. The genes are TRBV6-1 and TRBJ2-5; weak D call: TRBD1 (7 bases). Germline-derived CDR1 and CDR2 are MNHNS and SASEGT. The ends were cut back, 1 base at V and 4 bases at J, with 13 bases in the middle. This CDR3 contains 15 residues. In nucleotides, the CDR3 is TGTGCCAGCAGTGAAGGGAACAGGGGAGGAGAGACCCAGTACTTC. This codes for CASSEGNRGGETQYF.

Here the CDR3 reads CASSLVTGNTEAFF. The CDR3 coding sequence is TGTGCCAGCAGCTTAGTAACAGGGAACACTGAAGCTTTCTTT. The V call is TRBV11-2, the J call TRBJ1-1; D is perhaps TRBD1 (5 bases). With 1 base removed from V and 1 base from J, the gap between germline ends came to 7 bases. Germline V gene data show CDR1 as SGHAT and CDR2 as FQNNGV. The CDR3 covers 14 residues.

This chain uses TRBV3-1 (or the pseudogene TRBV3-2) with TRBJ2-3, with TRBD2 matching 12 bases. Germline assignment: CDR1 LGHDT and CDR2 YNNKEL (reference sequence). This CDR3 contains 16 residues. The V segment lost 2 bases and the J segment 7 bases; nucleotides outside the gene matches: 7. The chain's CDR3 is CASSQSSGGAIYTQYF. The CDR3 DNA reads TGTGCCAGCAGCCAATCTAGCGGGGGGGCCATATATACGCAGTATTTT.

The rearrangement uses TRBV7-2 and TRBJ2-5, with D perhaps matching TRBD2 (6 bases). The V gene's germline CDR1 is SGHTA and CDR2 FQGNSA. V gave up 5 bases and J gave up 2 bases, with 12 bases separating them. CDR3 length equals 14 residues. CDR3 DNA: TGTGCCAGCAGCCGTAGCGGAAGGCAAGAGACCCAGTACTTC. It is translated as CASSRSGRQETQYF.

The chain joins TRBV3-1 (or the pseudogene TRBV3-2) to TRBJ1-5; 7 bases match TRBD1. The CDR3 spans 13 residues. V lost 3 bases and J lost 7; bases outside the gene matches: 3. CDR1 and CDR2 (germline): LGHDT, YNNKEL (reference sequence). The CDR3 sequence: CASSQVGQQPQHF. CDR3 in DNA: TGTGCCAGCAGCCAGGTGGGACAGCAGCCCCAGCATTTT.

This chain joins TRBV2 and TRBJ2-1, with D maybe TRBD2 (6 bases). Germline lookup yields CDR1 SNHLY and CDR2 FYNNEI. The CDR3 has 13 residues. The V end lost 4 bases, the J end lost 7 bases, and 11 bases lay between the germline ends. CDR3 DNA sequence: TGTGCCAGCAGTGGGGACTCCCCAAATGAGCAGTTCTTC. Translating it yields CASSGDSPNEQFF.

The chain links TRBV7-2 to TRBJ2-5, with a weak D call TRBD1 (5 bases). Looked up from germline, CDR1 is SGHTA and CDR2 is FQGNSA. This CDR3 is built from 13 residues. V lost 2 bases, J lost 6 bases, and 10 bases lay in between. CDR3 protein: CASSLTGLQTQYF. Written as DNA, the CDR3 is TGTGCCAGCAGCTTAACAGGTCTACAGACCCAGTACTTC.

This chain uses TRBV2 with TRBJ1-5; 7 bases match TRBD1. V lost 4 bases, J lost 7 bases, and 7 bases stayed unmatched. The CDR3 covers 14 residues. Germline values: CDR1 SNHLY, CDR2 FYNNEI. Here the CDR3 reads CASSGTGSRQPQHF. DNA of the CDR3: TGTGCCAGCAGTGGGACAGGCTCAAGGCAGCCCCAGCATTTT.

The rearrangement joins TRBV18 to TRBJ2-7; 8 bases match TRBD1. The CDR3 runs to 14 residues. The junction had 8 bases not matched to a gene; V was cut back by 6 bases and J by 4 bases. Germline CDR1 KGHSH, CDR2 LQKENI. The CDR3 DNA is TGTGCCAGCTCCCCCGGGACAGGAACGTACGAGCAGTACTTC. Translation: CASSPGTGTYEQYF.

V and J are TRBV7-2 and TRBJ1-5; D is unresolved. Germline CDR1 and CDR2: SGHTA and FQGNSA. The length of the CDR3 is 14 residues. The ends were cut back, 3 bases at V and 5 bases at J, with 11 bases in the middle. CDR3 sequence reads: CASSLDGHYQPQHF. Written as DNA, the CDR3 is TGTGCCAGCAGCTTGGATGGGCACTATCAGCCCCAGCATTTT.